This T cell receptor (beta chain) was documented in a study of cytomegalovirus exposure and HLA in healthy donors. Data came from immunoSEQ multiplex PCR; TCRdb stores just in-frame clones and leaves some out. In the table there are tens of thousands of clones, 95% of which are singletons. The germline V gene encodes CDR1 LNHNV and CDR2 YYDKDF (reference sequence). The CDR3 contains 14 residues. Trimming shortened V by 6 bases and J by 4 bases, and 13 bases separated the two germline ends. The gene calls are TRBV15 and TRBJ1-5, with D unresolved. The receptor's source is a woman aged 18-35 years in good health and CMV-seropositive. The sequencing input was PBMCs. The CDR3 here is CATSVSVQNQPQHF. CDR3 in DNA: TGTGCCACCAGTGTGAGCGTCCAGAATCAGCCCCAGCATTTT. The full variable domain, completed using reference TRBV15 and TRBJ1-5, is DAMVIQNPRYQVTQFGKPVTLSCSQTLNHNVMYWYQQKSSQAPKLLFHYYDKDFNNEADTPDNFQSRRPNTSFCFLDIRSPGLGDTAMYLCATSVSVQNQPQHFGDGTRLSIL.